This TCR beta chain came from a study of T-cell memory formation after mild COVID-19. Across the study: Clusters were largely donor specific. General study results and limits: In pre-infection memory, a portion of responding clones appeared, which suggested that cross-reactive memory joined. CD4+ clones that contracted lay mainly in CM and EM; CD8+ ones lay in EMRA. CD4/CD8 balance characterized clones contracting day 15 to 85, and CD4+ skew characterized later expanders.

TCRdb reprocessed the 5' RACE reads via MiXCR and lists one record per CDR3 protein. The repertoire includes about 340,000 distinct CDR3 sequences, approximately 14% of them detected once, and about 20% sits in the top ten. This clonotype was observed a few times. The antigen remains undetermined. The germline gives CDR1 SGHRS, CDR2 YFSETQ. There are 15 residues in the CDR3. The ends were cut back, 0 bases at V and 8 bases at J, with 12 bases in the middle. The sequence derives from a man aged 18 to 29 who had mild COVID-19 (a few samples of this study predate the infection). Cell type and time point are not known. The chain joins TRBV5-1 to TRBJ1-6; TRBD1 might be the D (6 bases). Input material: PBMCs or a T cell subset sorted from them (not recorded which). CDR3 loop: CASSLGARGYSPLHF. CDR3 sequence (DNA): TGCGCCAGCAGCTTGGGGGCCAGGGGCTATTCACCCCTCCACTTT.